The 14 T cell receptor beta chains listed next were all sequenced from one sample in a study of T-cell reconstitution after alpha-beta-depleted transplantation in children. Preparing the TCRbeta library involved the use of unique molecular identifiers. From the PCR reads, TCRdb called clonotypes with MiXCR, one entry per CDR3 protein. Of some 70,000 distinct CDR3 sequences listed, just under 5% are singletons. The sample here was PBMCs, mostly from graft donor cells, taken 180 days after TCRalphabeta/CD19-depleted stem cell transplant. These TCRs come from a boy younger than two who had a stem cell transplant for acute myeloid leukemia, so the T cells may come from the graft donor.

This clonotype was counted ten times or more. The chain combines TRBV12-3 or TRBV12-4 with TRBJ2-2; no firm D call. The CDR3 consists of 11 residues. V dropped 7 bases and J dropped 3 bases, with 3 bases sitting between them. Written as DNA, the CDR3 is TGTGCCAGCACCTACACCGGGGAGCTGTTTTTT. This encodes CASTYTGELFF.

This clonotype was detected ten times or more. The chain has TRBV10-2 and TRBJ1-4; D gene unclear. The CDR3 contains 17 residues. CDR1 and CDR2 (germline): WSHSY, SAAADI. Trimming stripped 7 bases from V and 0 bases from J, with 18 bases between. The CDR3 spells CASTPSEGTPTNEKLFF. In nucleotides, the CDR3 is TGCGCCAGCACCCCCAGTGAAGGTACCCCAACTAATGAAAAACTGTTTTTT.

In its sample, this clonotype was seen many times. The J gene is TRBJ2-7, the V gene TRBV20-1; 10 nucleotides match TRBD1. The length of the CDR3 is 12 residues. J was trimmed by 10 bases and V by 1 base; bases with no gene match: 4. Germline V gene sequence: CDR1 DFQATT, CDR2 SNEGSKA (reference sequence). The CDR3 DNA reads as TGCAGTGCTAGAGGGACAGGGGGTTATCAGTACGTC. The encoded protein is CSARGTGGYQYV.

The sample holds many counts of this clonotype. V usage is TRBV5-6 and J usage is TRBJ2-7; D possibly corresponds to TRBD1 (5 bases). This CDR3 has 13 amino acids. V dropped 2 bases and J dropped 9 bases, with 15 bases sitting between them. Germline V gene lookup returns CDR1 SGHDT and CDR2 YYEEEE. CDR3 sequence reads: CASSFTSTVGQYF. In DNA form, the CDR3 reads TGTGCCAGCAGCTTCACATCGACAGTGGGGCAGTACTTC.

This clonotype has ten or more counts. Written as DNA, the CDR3 is TGTGCCAGCAGTTTTGACCGGGCCACAGATACGCAGTATTTT. Its protein product is CASSFDRATDTQYF. The rearrangement links TRBV28 to TRBJ2-3, with D uncertain. V was cut by 3 bases and J by 2 bases, with 9 bases left in between. The CDR3 covers 14 residues. Per germline, CDR1 MDHEN and CDR2 SYDVKM.

This clonotype was counted many times. The genes are TRBV18 and TRBJ1-5; no firm D call. V dropped 3 bases and J dropped 3 bases, with 12 bases sitting between them. The V gene's germline CDR1 is KGHSH and CDR2 LQKENI. The CDR3 consists of 15 residues. CDR3 nucleotides: TGTGCCAGCTCACCTAAACCGGGAGTCAATCAGCCCCAGCATTTT. This translates into CASSPKPGVNQPQHF.

This clonotype was detected ten times or more. The rearrangement joins TRBV4-3 to TRBJ2-7; D not resolved. The CDR3 consists of 17 residues. Germline assignment: CDR1 LGHNA and CDR2 YSLEER. V dropped 0 bases and J dropped 0 bases, with 15 bases sitting between them. CDR3 nucleotide sequence: TGCGCCAGCAGCCAAGAACCTCAGGCTATGAGCTCCTACGAGCAGTACTTC. The encoded protein is CASSQEPQAMSSYEQYF.

This clonotype has ten or more counts. This chain connects TRBV5-4 to TRBJ2-3, with 8 nucleotides matching TRBD1. J gave up 1 base and V 1 base, and 5 bases lay outside the gene matches. This CDR3 contains 16 residues. The germline gives CDR1 SGHNT, CDR2 YYREEE (reference sequence). The CDR3: CASSLYSGQGTDTQYF. DNA of the CDR3: TGTGCCAGCAGCTTGTATTCGGGACAGGGCACAGATACGCAGTATTTT.

In this sample, this clonotype turned up many times. The chain links TRBV5-6 to TRBJ2-2, with D uncertain. This CDR3 contains 15 residues. The V end was cut by 2 bases, the J end by 7 bases, with 15 bases between. CDR1 is SGHDT and CDR2 is YYEEEE in the germline V gene. CDR3: CASSLHGRPRGELFF. CDR3 coding DNA: TGTGCCAGCAGCTTACATGGCCGGCCTCGCGGGGAGCTGTTTTTT.

This clonotype was observed many times. This rearrangement joins TRBV20-1 to TRBJ2-7, with 8 bases matching TRBD1. V shed 6 bases, J shed 7 bases, and the junction held 17 bases outside the gene matches. The CDR3 consists of 15 residues. Germline CDR1 DFQATT, CDR2 SNEGSKA (reference sequence). The CDR3 loop is CSAHPPDRVFYEQYV. The CDR3, as DNA: TGCAGTGCACACCCCCCGGACAGGGTGTTCTATGAGCAGTACGTC.

There are many counts of this clonotype. The V and J genes are TRBV3-1 and TRBJ2-3, with 9 bases fitting TRBD2. After removal of 0 bases from V and 7 bases from J, the junction contained 5 bases not matched to a gene. This CDR3 is built from 15 residues. CDR1 and CDR2 from the germline V gene are LGHDT and YNNKEL (reference sequence). The CDR3 coding sequence is TGTGCCAGCAGCCAAGACGCTAGCGGGGCCAATACGCAGTATTTT. Encoded protein: CASSQDASGANTQYF.

In this sample, this clonotype turned up many times. The rearrangement joins TRBV25-1 to TRBJ2-5, with 10 bases aligning to TRBD1. The CDR3 totals 13 residues. V was clipped by 4 bases and J by 7 bases; unmatched bases: 3. Germline V gives CDR1 MGHDK, CDR2 SYGVNS. CDR3 loop: CASSVTGGVTQYF. Written as DNA, the CDR3 is TGTGCCAGCAGTGTGACAGGGGGCGTGACCCAGTACTTC.

This clonotype was seen at least ten times. The V and J genes are TRBV20-1 and TRBJ2-1; 10 bases agree with TRBD1. Germline V gives CDR1 DFQATT, CDR2 SNEGSKA (reference sequence). The CDR3 loop spans 16 amino acids. J gave up 2 bases and V 0 bases, and 4 bases lay outside the gene matches. The CDR3 coding sequence is TGCAGTGCTAGAGAAAAGGGACAGGGGCCCTACAATGAGCAGTTCTTC. Its translation is CSAREKGQGPYNEQFF.

In this sample, this clonotype turned up many times. The chain has TRBV4-2 and TRBJ1-3; the D gene is possibly TRBD1 (6 bases). CDR1 LGHNA and CDR2 YNFKEQ come from the germline V gene. CDR3 size: 16 residues. With 0 bases removed from V and 7 bases from J, the gap between germline ends came to 16 bases. The CDR3 region has the DNA TGTGCCAGCAGCCAAGAGGTACTGGGGGCGGAGAACACCATATATTTT. Residues: CASSQEVLGAENTIYF.